This T cell receptor beta chain was identified in a study of preoperative IRX-2 immunotherapy in early breast cancer. Using immunoSEQ multiplex PCR, the repertoire was profiled, and TCRdb retains in-frame clones only, with some absent. The table shows fewer than 40,000 clones, with roughly 91% occurring only once. CDR3 length equals 15 residues. Germline-derived CDR1 and CDR2 are SGHNT and YENEEA. After removal of 6 bases from V and 2 bases from J, the junction contained 8 bases not matched to a gene. Described treatment: preoperative locoregional IRX-2 cytokine immunotherapy. Patients received preoperative, locoregional IRX-2 cytokine immunotherapy in a phase Ib study.

The sequences come from tumor tissue, collected after IRX-2 immunotherapy. The chain links TRBV11-3 to TRBJ2-3; 7 bases are shared with TRBD1. This clonotype was sampled from a human donor with breast cancer. CDR3 DNA: TGTGCCAGCAGTCCTCACAGGGGAAACACAGATACGCAGTATTTT. Translating it yields CASSPHRGNTDTQYF.